One sample yielded the 27 T cell receptor beta chains listed below, sequenced in a study of shared clonotypes between healthy human individuals. Positively selected for CCR7, the CD45RO-negative cells used as naive CD8 cells excluded terminally differentiated effector memory CD45RA+ cells. Assay used: immunoSEQ multiplex PCR; TCRdb lists only in-frame clones, some missing. The table records around 1,900,000 clones, about 93% of them present only once. Sequenced: naive CD8+ T cells from PBMCs. The receptors originated from a man between 18 and 35 years old in good health. Some clones in this sample may be carry-over from other donors' samples.

On this clone: Other DNA sequences in this specimen translate into the identical CDR3. The rearrangement uses TRBV27 and TRBJ2-7; D is undetermined. The CDR3 is 14 residues long. Trimming pared 2 bases from V and 3 bases from J, leaving 11 bases between. Germline assignment: CDR1 MNHEY and CDR2 SMNVEV (reference sequence). The chain's CDR3 is CASSLPGRIYEQYF. In DNA, the CDR3 is TGTGCCAGCAGTTTACCTGGCCGGATCTACGAGCAGTACTTC.

The chain couples TRBV19 to TRBJ2-7, with 9 positions matching TRBD1. The length of the CDR3 is 15 residues. V shed 2 bases, J shed 3 bases, and the junction held 5 bases outside the gene matches. Germline values: CDR1 LNHDA, CDR2 SQIVND (reference sequence). This CDR3 reads CASSIRDRVLYEQYF. For the CDR3, the DNA is TGTGCCAGTAGTATACGGGACAGGGTTCTCTACGAGCAGTACTTC.

The CDR3 coding sequence is TGTGCCAGCAGCTTAGGTCTCGGTGGGTCATTGGGGGAAAAACTGTTTTTT. It is translated as CASSLGLGGSLGEKLFF. The chain is built from TRBV7-9 and TRBJ1-4; D remains ambiguous. Trimming removed 1 base from V and 8 bases from J, with 20 bases in between. The CDR3 runs to 17 residues. Looked up from germline, CDR1 is SEHNR and CDR2 is FQNEAQ (reference sequence).

On this clone itself: Just one base apart from a much larger clone, this may be a read error. The identical CDR3 is also encoded by other nucleotide sequences in the sample. V is TRBV25-1 and J is TRBJ2-7; no clear D gene. Germline loops: CDR1 MGHDK, CDR2 SYGVNS. The CDR3 consists of 11 residues. Trimming took 4 bases from V and 0 from J, leaving 1 base between them. The CDR3: CASSASYEQYF. The CDR3 bases are TGTGCCAGCAGTGCCTCCTACGAGCAGTACTTC.

The gene calls are TRBV11-2 and TRBJ2-3; TRBD2 agrees at 11 bases. V was pared by 4 bases and J by 1 base, with 1 base of the junction left unmatched. From germline, CDR1 is SGHAT and CDR2 FQNNGV. The CDR3 covers 15 residues. The CDR3 bases are TGTGCCAGCAGCTCACTAGCGGGAGGCACAGATACGCAGTATTTT. Translating it yields CASSSLAGGTDTQYF. Combining the CDR3 with reference TRBV11-2 and TRBJ2-3 gives the whole variable domain EAGVAQSPRYKIIEKRQSVAFWCNPISGHATLYWYQQILGQGPKLLIQFQNNGVVDDSQLPKDRFSAERLKGVDSTLKIQPAKLEDSAVYLCASSSLAGGTDTQYFGPGTRLTVL.

The V gene is TRBV5-1, the J gene TRBJ1-2; tentative D call: TRBD1 (5 bases). The germline gives CDR1 SGHRS, CDR2 YFSETQ. The germline V and J ends were trimmed by 4 bases and 2 bases, with 18 bases remaining between them. The CDR3 has 16 amino acids. The CDR3 coding sequence is TGCGCCAGCAGCCCAAGGGACGGAGCAGAGAACTATGGCTACACCTTC. Residues: CASSPRDGAENYGYTF. Variable domain in full (rest from reference TRBV5-1 and TRBJ1-2): KAGVTQTPRYLIKTRGQQVTLSCSPISGHRSVSWYQQTPGQGLQFLFEYFSETQRNKGNFPGRFSGRQFSNSRSEMNVSTLELGDSALYLCASSPRDGAENYGYTFGSGTRLTVV.

The CDR3, as DNA: TGCGCCAGCAGCTTCATGGGAGGAACTAGCACAGATACGCAGTATTTT. Translation: CASSFMGGTSTDTQYF. The genes are TRBV5-1 and TRBJ2-3; TRBD2 is a possible D gene (6 bases). The germline CDR1 and CDR2 sequences are SGHRS and YFSETQ. V was clipped by 2 bases and J by 0 bases, with 13 bases between them. The CDR3 covers 16 residues.

This clone was recorded only once. The J gene is TRBJ1-1, the V gene TRBV30; possible D gene TRBD1, 6 bases. The CDR3 is 16 amino acids. Trimming removed 0 bases at V and 7 bases at J, with 21 bases between. The germline V gene encodes CDR1 GTSNPN and CDR2 SVGIG (reference sequence). Here the CDR3 reads CAWSVEKRRGAGEAFF. The CDR3 DNA reads TGTGCCTGGAGTGTAGAAAAAAGGAGGGGGGCCGGTGAAGCTTTCTTT.

V gene TRBV14 combines with J gene TRBJ1-2, with a possible D match to TRBD1 (6 bases). The length of the CDR3 is 17 residues. The germline V gene encodes CDR1 SGHDN and CDR2 FVKESK. Trimming pared 0 bases from V and 4 bases from J, leaving 18 bases between. This CDR3 is CASSQDQVQGHLYGYTF. The CDR3 DNA reads as TGTGCCAGCAGCCAAGACCAGGTTCAGGGGCACCTCTATGGCTACACCTTC.

The CDR3 DNA sequence: TGTGCCAGCAGCCCCCTAACCACGGATGGCTACACCTTC. Encoded protein: CASSPLTTDGYTF. The J gene is TRBJ1-2, the V gene TRBV6-1, with D hard to call. With 6 bases removed from V and 6 bases from J, the gap between germline ends came to 14 bases. CDR3 length: 13 amino acids. Per germline, CDR1 MNHNS and CDR2 SASEGT.

Of note for this clone: Other DNA sequences from this sample encode an identical CDR3 as well. The chain couples TRBV2 to TRBJ2-7; 9 nucleotides line up with TRBD2. Germline CDR1 and CDR2: SNHLY and FYNNEI. CDR3 size: 14 residues. V shed 3 bases and J 3 bases; nucleotides not matched to a gene: 3. CDR3 bases: TGTGCCAGCAGTGAGGGTAGCGGGAGCTACGAGCAGTACTTC. This translates into CASSEGSGSYEQYF. The whole variable domain, remainder taken from reference TRBV2 and TRBJ2-7, is EPEVTQTPSHQVTQMGQEVILRCVPISNHLYFYWYRQILGQKVEFLVSFYNNEISEKSEIFDDQFSVERPDGSNFTLKIRSTKLEDSAMYFCASSEGSGSYEQYFGPGTRLTVT.

Of note for this clone: Other DNA sequences of this sample code for an identical CDR3. This sequence joins TRBV6-6 and TRBJ2-7; D remains unclear. CDR3 length: 15 residues. Germline V gene data show CDR1 as MNHNY and CDR2 as SVGAGI (reference sequence). The ends were cut back, 0 bases at V and 0 bases at J, with 9 bases in the middle. The CDR3 bases are TGTGCCAGCAGTTACTCGATTACCTCCTCCTACGAGCAGTACTTC. Translated, it gives CASSYSITSSYEQYF.

The chain has TRBV7-9 and TRBJ2-2, with 8 bases fitting TRBD1. The V segment lost 4 bases and the J segment 6 bases; nucleotides outside the gene matches: 1. Germline CDR1 reads SEHNR; CDR2 reads FQNEAQ (reference sequence). The CDR3 has 13 residues. The DNA of the CDR3 is TGTGCCAGCAGCTCACAGGGGGCCGGGGAGCTGTTTTTT. Translation gives CASSSQGAGELFF.

This clone has more than one count but fewer than ten. V is TRBV28 and J is TRBJ1-5; D not certain. CDR1 MDHEN and CDR2 SYDVKM come from the germline V gene. This CDR3 has 13 amino acids. Trimming removed 2 bases from V and 3 bases from J, with 5 bases in between. CDR3 DNA: TGTGCCAGCAGTTTAGCCTACAATCAGCCCCAGCATTTT. Amino acids: CASSLAYNQPQHF.

This chain connects TRBV27 to TRBJ2-7; 10 bases match TRBD2. The CDR3 has 17 amino acids. Trimming at V came to 6 bases and at J to 6 bases, leaving 17 bases not matched to a gene. Germline lookup yields CDR1 MNHEY and CDR2 SMNVEV (reference sequence). The CDR3 reads CASSPFSGRRSFSEQYF. The CDR3 coding sequence is TGTGCCAGCAGCCCATTTAGCGGGAGGAGGTCTTTCAGCGAGCAGTACTTC.

Regarding this clone: Additional DNA sequences in this sample encode the identical CDR3. The genes are TRBV28 and TRBJ1-5; TRBD1 agrees at 7 bases. Trimming took 0 bases from V and 5 from J; bases not matched to a gene: 1. CDR3 size: 14 residues. Germline CDR1 MDHEN, CDR2 SYDVKM. CDR3: CASSLWGTDQPQHF. In nucleotides, the CDR3 is TGTGCCAGCAGTTTATGGGGGACAGATCAGCCCCAGCATTTT.

The J gene is TRBJ1-6, the V gene TRBV28; 7 bases map to TRBD1. Trimming cost V 2 bases and J 8 bases; bases outside gene matches: 12. The CDR3 is 17 residues long. From germline, CDR1 is MDHEN and CDR2 SYDVKM. In DNA form, the CDR3 reads TGTGCCAGCAGTTTACTGCCTCGCGACAGGGTGCATTCACCCCTCCACTTT. As protein: CASSLLPRDRVHSPLHF.

V is TRBV5-5 and J is TRBJ2-7; a weak D match, TRBD1 (6 bases). Per the germline V gene, CDR1 is SGHKS and CDR2 is YYEKEE (reference sequence). V lost 6 bases to trimming and J lost 2 bases, with 9 bases between them. The CDR3 has 12 residues. CDR3 bases: TGTGCCAGCACAGGACAGCCCTACGAGCAGTACTTC. Translating it yields CASTGQPYEQYF.

The rearrangement links TRBV5-4 to TRBJ2-5; TRBD2 aligns across 9 bases. Germline V gives CDR1 SGHNT, CDR2 YYREEE (reference sequence). This CDR3 has 15 amino acids. V shed 1 base and J 3 bases; nucleotides not matched to a gene: 4. CDR3 residues: CASSLSSGIEETQYF. The CDR3 DNA is TGTGCCAGCAGCTTGTCTAGCGGGATTGAAGAGACCCAGTACTTC. The full variable domain, completed using reference TRBV5-4 and TRBJ2-5, is ETGVTQSPTHLIKTRGQQVTLRCSSQSGHNTVSWYQQALGQGPQFIFQYYREEENGRGNFPPRFSGLQFPNYSSELNVNALELDDSALYLCASSLSSGIEETQYFGPGTRLLVL.

The CDR3 DNA reads as TGTGCTGGGGGACAGGGTAAAGAGACCCAGTACTTC. Translating gives CAGGQGKETQYF. The V call is TRBV28, the J call TRBJ2-5; 9 positions match TRBD1. This CDR3 is built from 12 residues. Germline loops: CDR1 MDHEN, CDR2 SYDVKM.

This clone was seen just once. The chain links TRBV6-5 to TRBJ1-5; weak D call: TRBD1 (5 bases). This CDR3 comprises 14 residues. V was clipped by 5 bases and J by 3 bases, with 11 bases between them. CDR1 and CDR2 from the germline V gene are MNHEY and SVGAGI. This CDR3 reads CASSPTAPNQPQHF. In nucleotides, the CDR3 is TGTGCCAGCAGTCCGACAGCCCCCAATCAGCCCCAGCATTTT.

The CDR3 loop is CASSPFGSLNIQYF. CDR3 nucleotides: TGTGCCAGCTCCCCCTTCGGAAGCTTAAACATTCAGTACTTC. The genes are TRBV28 and TRBJ2-4; D remains unclear. The germline CDR1 and CDR2 sequences are MDHEN and SYDVKM. The CDR3 is 14 residues long. The V end was cut by 8 bases, the J end by 6 bases, with 17 bases between.

This chain links TRBV10-3 with TRBJ2-1; 12 nucleotides match TRBD2. This CDR3 is built from 15 residues. V lost 4 bases and J lost 4; bases outside the gene matches: 2. Germline CDR1 and CDR2: ENHRY and SYGVKD. CDR3 sequence reads: CAISGGLAGYNEQFF. In DNA, the CDR3 is TGTGCCATCAGTGGGGGACTAGCGGGTTACAATGAGCAGTTCTTC.

V is TRBV4-1 and J is TRBJ2-7; no clear D. Germline CDR1 MGHRA, CDR2 YSYEKL. V was trimmed by 0 bases and J by 2 bases, leaving 11 bases between them. The CDR3 runs 15 residues. The CDR3 protein is CASSQEPGRAYEQYF. The CDR3 bases are TGCGCCAGCAGCCAAGAACCCGGACGTGCCTACGAGCAGTACTTC.

The chain carries TRBV9 and TRBJ2-1; 7 bases are shared with TRBD2. The germline gives CDR1 SGDLS, CDR2 YYNGEE. This CDR3 is 17 amino acids long. The V and J ends lost 0 bases and 9 bases, in that order; junction bases with no gene match: 15. DNA for the CDR3: TGTGCCAGCAGCGTAGACTTTGGCAGCGGGGTTCGGGTTGAGCAGTTCTTC. Translation: CASSVDFGSGVRVEQFF.

The chain is built from TRBV7-2 and TRBJ1-1, with no clear D. The CDR3 totals 14 residues. Germline CDR1 SGHTA, CDR2 FQGNSA. V gave up 4 bases and J gave up 1 base, with 10 bases separating them. CDR3 nucleotides: TGTGCCAGCAGCTCGGGAATAGGGAACACTGAAGCTTTCTTT. Translation gives CASSSGIGNTEAFF.

Comment on this clone: This specimen includes other DNA sequences encoding the same CDR3. The V gene is TRBV9, the J gene TRBJ2-2; maybe TRBD1 (6 bases). Trimming removed 0 bases at V and 2 bases at J, with 8 bases between. The CDR3 runs 15 residues. Germline V gives CDR1 SGDLS, CDR2 YYNGEE. The CDR3 here is CASSVDRANTGELFF. CDR3 bases: TGTGCCAGCAGCGTAGACAGGGCTAACACCGGGGAGCTGTTTTTT.